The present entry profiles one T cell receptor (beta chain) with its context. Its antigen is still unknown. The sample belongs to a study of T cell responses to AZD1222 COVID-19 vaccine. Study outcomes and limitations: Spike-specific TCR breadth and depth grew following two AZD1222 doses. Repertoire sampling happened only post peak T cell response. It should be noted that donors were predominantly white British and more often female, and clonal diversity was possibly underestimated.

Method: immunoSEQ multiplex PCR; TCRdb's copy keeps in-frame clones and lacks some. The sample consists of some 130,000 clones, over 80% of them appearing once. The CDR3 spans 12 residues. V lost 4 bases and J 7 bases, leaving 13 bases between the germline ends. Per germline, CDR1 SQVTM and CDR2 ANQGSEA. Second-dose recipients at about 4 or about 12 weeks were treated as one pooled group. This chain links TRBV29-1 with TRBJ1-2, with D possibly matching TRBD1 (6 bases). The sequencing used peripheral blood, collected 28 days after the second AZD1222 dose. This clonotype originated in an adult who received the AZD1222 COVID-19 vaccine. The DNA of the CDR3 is TGCAGCGTTGGGCCAGGGGATGGTGGCTACACCTTC. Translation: CSVGPGDGGYTF.